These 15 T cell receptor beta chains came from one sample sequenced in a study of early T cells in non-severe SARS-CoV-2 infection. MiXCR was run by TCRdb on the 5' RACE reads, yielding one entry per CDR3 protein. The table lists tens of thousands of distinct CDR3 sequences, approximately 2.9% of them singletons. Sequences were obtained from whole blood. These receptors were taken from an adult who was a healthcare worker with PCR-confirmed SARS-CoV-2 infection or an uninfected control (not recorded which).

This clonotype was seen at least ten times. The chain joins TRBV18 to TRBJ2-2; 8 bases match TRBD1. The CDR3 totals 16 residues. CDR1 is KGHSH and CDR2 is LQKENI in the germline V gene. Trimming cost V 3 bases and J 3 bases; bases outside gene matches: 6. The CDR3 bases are TGTGCCAGCTCACCGCGGGGACAGGTGGACACCGGGGAGCTGTTTTTT. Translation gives CASSPRGQVDTGELFF.

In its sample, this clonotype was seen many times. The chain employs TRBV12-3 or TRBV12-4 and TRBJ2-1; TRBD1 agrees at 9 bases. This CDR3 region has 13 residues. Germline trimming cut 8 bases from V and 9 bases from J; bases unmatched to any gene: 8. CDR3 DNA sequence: TGTGCCAGCCGGACAGGGGTTACGGGTGAGCAGTTCTTC. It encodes CASRTGVTGEQFF.

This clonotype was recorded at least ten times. The CDR3 nucleotides are TGTGCCAGCAGCCCATCCGTGAGACGGACCGCTGGAAACACCATATATTTT. As protein: CASSPSVRRTAGNTIYF. This chain links TRBV7-2 with TRBJ1-3; D is unclear. The CDR3 is made up of 17 amino acids. Germline V gene data show CDR1 as SGHTA and CDR2 as FQGNSA. V was trimmed by 5 bases and J by 2 bases, leaving 19 bases between them.

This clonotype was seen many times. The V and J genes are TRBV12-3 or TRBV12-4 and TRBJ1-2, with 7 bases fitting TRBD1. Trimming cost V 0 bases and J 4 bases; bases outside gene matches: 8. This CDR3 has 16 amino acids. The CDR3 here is CASSLARLTGPYGYTF. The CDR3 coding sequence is TGTGCCAGCAGTTTAGCCCGGCTGACAGGGCCCTATGGCTACACCTTC.

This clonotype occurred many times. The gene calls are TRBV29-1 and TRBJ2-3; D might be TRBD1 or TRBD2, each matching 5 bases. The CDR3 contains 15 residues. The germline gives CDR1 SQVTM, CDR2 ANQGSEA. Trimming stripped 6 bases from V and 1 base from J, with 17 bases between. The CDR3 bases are TGCAGCGTGCGGATCGGGGCCTCGGGCACAGATACGCAGTATTTT. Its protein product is CSVRIGASGTDTQYF.

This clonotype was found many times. This CDR3 is CASSGNGGPINEQFF. The CDR3, as DNA: TGTGCCAGCAGCGGTAACGGGGGACCCATCAATGAGCAGTTCTTC. This chain joins TRBV5-5 and TRBJ2-1; D perhaps matches TRBD2 (6 bases). CDR1 and CDR2 from the germline V gene are SGHKS and YYEKEE (reference sequence). V was shortened by 4 bases and J by 6 bases, with 17 bases between the two germline ends. The CDR3 sequence is 15 residues long.

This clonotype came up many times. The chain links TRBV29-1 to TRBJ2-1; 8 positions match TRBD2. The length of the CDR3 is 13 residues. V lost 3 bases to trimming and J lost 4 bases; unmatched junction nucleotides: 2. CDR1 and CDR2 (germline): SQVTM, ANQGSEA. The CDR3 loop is CSVDTSGYNEQFF. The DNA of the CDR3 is TGCAGCGTTGATACTAGCGGATACAATGAGCAGTTCTTC.

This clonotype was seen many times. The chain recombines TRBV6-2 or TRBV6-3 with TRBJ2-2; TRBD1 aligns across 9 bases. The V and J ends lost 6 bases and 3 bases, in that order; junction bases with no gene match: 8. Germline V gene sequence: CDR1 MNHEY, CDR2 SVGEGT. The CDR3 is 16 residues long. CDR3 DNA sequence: TGTGCCAGCAGGGGATTACGGGACAGGGACACCGGGGAGCTGTTTTTT. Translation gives CASRGLRDRDTGELFF.

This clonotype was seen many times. As DNA, the CDR3 is TGTGCCTGGAGGGACCAGCCCTACTCCTACAATGAGCAGTTCTTC. It codes for CAWRDQPYSYNEQFF. V usage is TRBV30 and J usage is TRBJ2-1; D is ambiguous. Deletions cut 3 bases from V and 0 bases from J, with 12 bases between. The CDR3 spans 15 residues. From germline, CDR1 is GTSNPN and CDR2 SVGIG (reference sequence).

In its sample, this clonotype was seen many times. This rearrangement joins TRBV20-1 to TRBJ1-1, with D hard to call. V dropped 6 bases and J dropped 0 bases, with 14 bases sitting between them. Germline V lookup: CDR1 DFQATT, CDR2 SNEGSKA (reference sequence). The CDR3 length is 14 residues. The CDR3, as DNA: TGCAGTGCCCCATTCGGCAGCCTGAACACTGAAGCTTTCTTT. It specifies CSAPFGSLNTEAFF.

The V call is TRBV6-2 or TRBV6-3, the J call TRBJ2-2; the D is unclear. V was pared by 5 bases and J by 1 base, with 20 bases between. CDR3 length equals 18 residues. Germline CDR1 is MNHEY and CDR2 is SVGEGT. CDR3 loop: CASSTIPTPGRNTGELFF. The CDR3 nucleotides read TGTGCCAGCAGTACTATCCCCACCCCCGGCAGGAACACCGGGGAGCTGTTTTTT.

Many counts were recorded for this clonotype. CDR3 in DNA: TGTGCCAGCAGCTCCCCGGACCCCGGGGGGGACAACAACAATGAGCAGTTCTTC. As protein: CASSSPDPGGDNNNEQFF. The chain joins TRBV13 to TRBJ2-1; 8 bases line up with TRBD2. Germline V gene lookup returns CDR1 PRHDT and CDR2 FYEKMQ (reference sequence). Unmatched junction bases numbered 16, after V lost 4 bases and J lost 5 bases. The length of the CDR3 is 18 residues.

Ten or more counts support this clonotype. Here the CDR3 reads CASSVTEDRATWGTEAFF. The CDR3 DNA follows: TGTGCCAGCAGCGTAACCGAGGACAGGGCTACTTGGGGCACTGAAGCTTTCTTT. The chain employs TRBV9 and TRBJ1-1, with 8 bases matching TRBD1. V trimming: 1 base; J trimming: 4 bases; junction bases outside the gene matches: 15. CDR1 and CDR2 (germline): SGDLS, YYNGEE. The CDR3 is made up of 18 amino acids. Variable domain in full (rest from reference TRBV9 and TRBJ1-1): DSGVTQTPKHLITATGQRVTLRCSPRSGDLSVYWYQQSLDQGLQFLIQYYNGEERAKGNILERFSAQQFPDLHSELNLSSLELGDSALYFCASSVTEDRATWGTEAFFGQGTRLTVV.

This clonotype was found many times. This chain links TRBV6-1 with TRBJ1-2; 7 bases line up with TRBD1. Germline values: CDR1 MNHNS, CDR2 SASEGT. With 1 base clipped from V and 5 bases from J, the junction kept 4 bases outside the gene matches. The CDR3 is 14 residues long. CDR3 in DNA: TGTGCCAGCAGTGAAGGGACAGGATTATATGGCTACACCTTC. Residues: CASSEGTGLYGYTF.

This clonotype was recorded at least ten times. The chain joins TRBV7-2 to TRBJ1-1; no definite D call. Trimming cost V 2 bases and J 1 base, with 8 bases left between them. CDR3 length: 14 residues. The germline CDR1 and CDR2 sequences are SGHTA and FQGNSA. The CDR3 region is CASSLQRTNTEAFF. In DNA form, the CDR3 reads TGTGCCAGCAGCTTACAAAGAACGAACACTGAAGCTTTCTTT.